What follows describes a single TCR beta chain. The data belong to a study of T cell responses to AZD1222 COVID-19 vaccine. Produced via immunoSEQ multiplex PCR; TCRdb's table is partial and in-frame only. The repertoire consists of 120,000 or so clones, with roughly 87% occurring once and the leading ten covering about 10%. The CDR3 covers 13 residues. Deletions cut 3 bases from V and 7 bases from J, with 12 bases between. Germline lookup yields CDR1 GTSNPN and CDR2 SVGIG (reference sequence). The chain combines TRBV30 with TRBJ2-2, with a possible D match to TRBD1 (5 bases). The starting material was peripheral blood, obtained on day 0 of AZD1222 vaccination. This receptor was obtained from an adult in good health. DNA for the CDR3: TGTGCCTGGAGATCAGGGTACGGCGGGGAGCTGTTTTTT. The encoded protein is CAWRSGYGGELFF.